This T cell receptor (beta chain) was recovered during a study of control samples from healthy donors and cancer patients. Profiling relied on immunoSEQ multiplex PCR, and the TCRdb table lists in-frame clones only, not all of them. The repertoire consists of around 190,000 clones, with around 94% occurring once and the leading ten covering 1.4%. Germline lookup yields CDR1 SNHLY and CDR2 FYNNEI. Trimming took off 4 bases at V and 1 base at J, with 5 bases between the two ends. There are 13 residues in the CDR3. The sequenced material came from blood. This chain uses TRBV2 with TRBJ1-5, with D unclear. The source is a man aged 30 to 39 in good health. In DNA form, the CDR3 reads TGTGCCAGCAGTGGAGAGAGCAATCAGCCCCAGCATTTT. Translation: CASSGESNQPQHF.